The T cell receptor (beta chain) under discussion was sequenced for a study of siplizumab effects on memory and regulatory T cells. The CDR3 runs to 15 residues. Germline values: CDR1 LNHNV, CDR2 YYDKDF (reference sequence). J was trimmed by 0 bases and V by 1 base; bases with no gene match: 2. Sequencing of each sample assayed approximately 110,000 TCR templates. TCRdb's copy holds only in-frame clones and misses some; the assay was immunoSEQ multiplex PCR. Among tens of thousands of clones listed, about 89% were seen once. The sample comprised CD8+ T cells sorted from blood. This TCR came from a human donor in good health. The J gene is TRBJ2-7, the V gene TRBV15; 8 bases are a match to TRBD1. This CDR3 is CATSRGTGTSYEQYF. CDR3 in DNA: TGTGCCACCAGCAGAGGGACAGGGACCTCCTACGAGCAGTACTTC.